Presented here are 27 T cell receptor beta chains from one specimen sequenced in a study of blood T cells in healthy people across ages. Together with a sample-barcoded 5' primer, a J-beta primer mix was included in a second PCR lasting about 6 to 11 cycles. TCRdb recomputed calls from the 5' RACE reads with MiXCR, one row per CDR3 protein. Counted here are roughly 1 million distinct CDR3 sequences, around 27% occurring once; the ten biggest clones make up around 0.75%. These data were likewise used in another study, on T cells of mothers and their children.

The sample taken for sequencing was blood. Receptors were obtained from a girl aged 2 to 10 in good health.

This clonotype was counted at least ten times. One junction end does not reproduce the germline sequence, and a read error may be involved. V gene TRBV5-1 combines with J gene TRBJ1-1; tentative D call: TRBD1 (5 bases). Looked up from germline, CDR1 is SGHRS and CDR2 is YFSETQ. This CDR3 has 13 residues. As DNA, the CDR3 is TGTGCCAGCAGCTGGACACTGAACACTGAAGCTTTCTTT. Its translation: CASSWTLNTEAFF.

This chain uses TRBV3-1 with TRBJ1-2; D is perhaps TRBD1 (5 bases). CDR3 length equals 14 residues. V gave up 1 base and J gave up 1 base, with 7 bases separating them. The germline gives CDR1 LGHDT, CDR2 YNNKEL (reference sequence). DNA for the CDR3: TGTGCCAGCAGCCAAGTTCAGGGTAACTATGGCTACACCTTC. Translation gives CASSQVQGNYGYTF.

The V gene is TRBV20-1, the J gene TRBJ1-1, with 10 bases matching TRBD1. Germline assignment: CDR1 DFQATT and CDR2 SNEGSKA (reference sequence). This CDR3 has 15 residues. With 0 bases clipped from V and 8 bases from J, the junction kept 9 bases outside the gene matches. The CDR3 is CSARDGQGVKTEAFF. The DNA for the CDR3 is TGCAGTGCTAGAGATGGACAGGGGGTGAAGACCGAAGCTTTCTTT.

The chain links TRBV5-5 to TRBJ1-4, with D possibly being TRBD1 (5 bases). Germline V gene lookup returns CDR1 SGHKS and CDR2 YYEKEE (reference sequence). The CDR3 spans 17 residues. V lost 0 bases and J lost 2, with 14 bases in between. CDR3 nucleotides: TGTGCCAGCAGCTTGGTTCCAGGGAGCCGTACTAATGAAAAACTGTTTTTT. Translated: CASSLVPGSRTNEKLFF.

This clonotype was picked up a small number of times. This sequence joins TRBV24-1 and TRBJ2-2; D gene unclear. V was trimmed by 3 bases and J by 4 bases, leaving 8 bases between them. Germline CDR1 reads KGHDR; CDR2 reads SFDVKD. CDR3 length: 14 amino acids. CDR3 amino acids: CATSDTSSTGELFF. For the CDR3, the DNA is TGTGCCACCAGTGATACGTCATCCACCGGGGAGCTGTTTTTT.

The chain carries TRBV7-9 and TRBJ1-6; 9 bases are shared with TRBD1. The CDR3 consists of 17 residues. CDR1 is SEHNR and CDR2 is FQNEAQ in the germline V gene (reference sequence). V trimming: 5 bases; J trimming: 10 bases; junction bases outside the gene matches: 15. The CDR3 bases are TGTGCCAGCAGCCTACTTGAAACCGGGACAGGGTCCTCACCCCTCCACTTT. Translation gives CASSLLETGTGSSPLHF. Full variable domain (remainder filled in from reference TRBV7-9 and TRBJ1-6): DTGVSQNPRHKITKRGQNVTFRCDPISEHNRLYWYRQTLGQGPEFLTYFQNEAQLEKSRLLSDRFSAERPKGSFSTLEIQRTEQGDSAMYLCASSLLETGTGSSPLHFGNGTRLTVT.

This chain uses TRBV27 with TRBJ2-2; TRBD1 agrees at 9 bases. Looked up from germline, CDR1 is MNHEY and CDR2 is SMNVEV (reference sequence). J was trimmed by 5 bases and V by 8 bases; bases with no gene match: 6. The length of the CDR3 is 14 residues. In DNA, the CDR3 is TGTGCCAGCGAGGGACAGGGACGGACCGGGGAGCTGTTTTTT. The encoded protein is CASEGQGRTGELFF.

This clonotype occurred a few times. This chain connects TRBV9 to TRBJ2-3, with D perhaps TRBD1 (5 bases). The germline gives CDR1 SGDLS, CDR2 YYNGEE. V was shortened by 3 bases and J by 2 bases, with 16 bases between the two germline ends. The CDR3 length is 16 residues. CDR3 nucleotides: TGTGCCAGCAGCGCTCAGGGTGAGCACTTCACAGATACGCAGTATTTT. Its translation: CASSAQGEHFTDTQYF.

The J gene is TRBJ2-6, the V gene TRBV3-1; D gene unclear. The CDR3 runs 14 residues. Trimming shortened V by 3 bases and J by 2 bases, and 5 bases separated the two germline ends. CDR1 and CDR2 (germline): LGHDT, YNNKEL (reference sequence). CDR3 nucleotide sequence: TGTGCCAGCAGCCACGGCCCTGGGGCCAACGTCCTGACTTTC. This encodes CASSHGPGANVLTF.

This clonotype was found many times. This sequence joins TRBV6-5 and TRBJ2-5, with 10 bases that match TRBD1. Germline values: CDR1 MNHEY, CDR2 SVGAGI. The CDR3 has 15 amino acids. Trimming took 4 bases from V and 4 from J; bases not matched to a gene: 6. The CDR3 sequence is CASSWGQGTGETQYF. Written as DNA, the CDR3 is TGTGCCAGCAGTTGGGGACAGGGGACAGGAGAGACCCAGTACTTC.

The chain uses TRBV27 and TRBJ2-2; D gene uncertain. The CDR3 length is 16 residues. Trimming shortened V by 2 bases and J by 3 bases, and 13 bases separated the two germline ends. Per the germline V gene, CDR1 is MNHEY and CDR2 is SMNVEV (reference sequence). In nucleotides, the CDR3 is TGTGCCAGCAGTTTAATTTATTTTGGGGACACCGGGGAGCTGTTTTTT. Translation gives CASSLIYFGDTGELFF.

This clonotype appeared a few times. The chain couples TRBV19 to TRBJ2-3; TRBD1 agrees at 9 bases. The length of the CDR3 is 15 residues. Germline-derived CDR1 and CDR2 are LNHDA and SQIVND (reference sequence). Trimming removed 3 bases from V and 2 bases from J; junction bases left unmatched: 3. CDR3 nucleotide sequence: TGTGCCAGTAGTATGGGACAGGGCCTCACAGATACGCAGTATTTT. Protein sequence: CASSMGQGLTDTQYF. Variable domain in full (rest from reference TRBV19 and TRBJ2-3): DGGITQSPKYLFRKEGQNVTLSCEQNLNHDAMYWYRQDPGQGLRLIYYSQIVNDFQKGDIAEGYSVSREKKESFPLTVTSAQKNPTAFYLCASSMGQGLTDTQYFGPGTRLTVL.

This chain uses TRBV7-2 with TRBJ2-3, with 8 bases identical to TRBD2. Germline V lookup: CDR1 SGHTA, CDR2 FQGNSA. The CDR3 is made up of 14 amino acids. The trim removed 8 bases at V and 6 bases at J, leaving 10 bases unmatched. The CDR3 spells CASALGGASDTQYF. In DNA, the CDR3 is TGTGCCAGCGCCCTCGGGGGGGCCAGCGATACGCAGTATTTT.

This clonotype was detected only a few times. The chain employs TRBV30 and TRBJ1-2; D gene ambiguous. The CDR3 is 12 amino acids. The V end was cut by 0 bases, the J end by 2 bases, with 4 bases between. CDR1 is GTSNPN, CDR2 SVGIG, per germline (reference sequence). The CDR3 spells CAWSVTNYGYTF. DNA of the CDR3: TGTGCCTGGAGTGTGACAAACTATGGCTACACCTTC.

This rearrangement joins TRBV29-1 to TRBJ2-5; 7 nucleotides align to TRBD2. Unmatched junction bases numbered 13, after V lost 7 bases and J lost 5 bases. This CDR3 contains 14 residues. Germline V lookup: CDR1 SQVTM, CDR2 ANQGSEA. The CDR3 coding sequence is TGCAGCGCCCCGGCTGCTGGGGGGGATGAGACCCAGTACTTC. Amino acid sequence: CSAPAAGGDETQYF.

This chain connects TRBV4-1 to TRBJ2-7, with D unclear. CDR3 length equals 14 residues. V lost 1 base, J lost 2 bases, and 9 bases lay in between. Germline V gene lookup returns CDR1 MGHRA and CDR2 YSYEKL. The CDR3 region has the DNA TGCGCCAGCAGCCAAGGCGCACCAACCTACGAGCAGTACTTC. This gives the protein CASSQGAPTYEQYF.

The chain recombines TRBV5-1 with TRBJ1-1; maybe TRBD1 (5 bases). The CDR3 totals 13 residues. Per germline, CDR1 SGHRS and CDR2 YFSETQ. The germline V and J ends were trimmed by 6 bases and 4 bases, with 13 bases remaining between them. CDR3 in amino acids: CASTIDSGTEAFF. As DNA, the CDR3 is TGCGCCAGCACGATAGACAGTGGCACTGAAGCTTTCTTT. Full variable domain (missing parts from reference TRBV5-1 and TRBJ1-1): KAGVTQTPRYLIKTRGQQVTLSCSPISGHRSVSWYQQTPGQGLQFLFEYFSETQRNKGNFPGRFSGRQFSNSRSEMNVSTLELGDSALYLCASTIDSGTEAFFGQGTRLTVV.

V usage is TRBV11-2 and J usage is TRBJ1-2; D might be TRBD1 (6 bases). Germline assignment: CDR1 SGHAT and CDR2 FQNNGV. The CDR3 is 14 residues long. With 1 base removed from V and 5 bases from J, the gap between germline ends came to 11 bases. Here the CDR3 DNA reads TGTGCCAGCAGCTTAGCAGGGGACCGGTATGGCTACACCTTC. This translates into CASSLAGDRYGYTF.

The chain joins TRBV24-1 to TRBJ2-2; D perhaps matches TRBD1 (7 bases). Per the germline V gene, CDR1 is KGHDR and CDR2 is SFDVKD. Between the trimmed V and J ends, which lost 4 bases and 4 bases, there was a span of 15 bases. This CDR3 contains 16 residues. The DNA of the CDR3 is TGTGCCACCAGTGACCCGAGACAGGGACTCACCGGGGAGCTGTTTTTT. Translated: CATSDPRQGLTGELFF.

CDR3 DNA sequence: TGTGCCAGCATGGGGACAGGTGTTTGGGGCTACACCTTC. This encodes CASMGTGVWGYTF. The chain links TRBV27 to TRBJ1-2, with 8 bases identical to TRBD1. The V gene's germline CDR1 is MNHEY and CDR2 SMNVEV (reference sequence). This CDR3 spans 13 amino acids. The V gene end was trimmed by 7 bases and the J gene end by 8 bases; junction bases not matched to a gene: 9.

This chain uses TRBV7-9 with TRBJ2-5, with 10 bases fitting TRBD2. The CDR3 consists of 15 residues. V shed 2 bases, J shed 2 bases, and the junction held 2 bases outside the gene matches. CDR1 is SEHNR and CDR2 is FQNEAQ in the germline V gene (reference sequence). CDR3 sequence reads: CASSLLLAGQETQYF. The CDR3 DNA reads TGTGCCAGCAGCTTATTACTAGCGGGGCAAGAGACCCAGTACTTC.

This clonotype was seen a handful of times. The rearrangement links TRBV27 to TRBJ2-4; possibly TRBD1 for D (5 bases). Trimming took off 6 bases at V and 0 bases at J, with 15 bases between the two ends. Germline assignment: CDR1 MNHEY and CDR2 SMNVEV (reference sequence). This CDR3 is built from 16 residues. The CDR3 DNA sequence: TGTGCCAGCAGCCGAGTGGACACCCTAGCCAAAAACATTCAGTACTTC. Amino acids: CASSRVDTLAKNIQYF.

The V call is TRBV20-1, the J call TRBJ2-5; D uncertain. Per germline, CDR1 DFQATT and CDR2 SNEGSKA (reference sequence). The V and J ends lost 0 bases and 4 bases respectively, with 21 bases between them. This CDR3 has 17 residues. CDR3 sequence (DNA): TGCAGTGCTAGAGATTGGGCCGAGTTCTTGGTAGGAGAGACCCAGTACTTC. This sequence encodes CSARDWAEFLVGETQYF.

CDR3 sequence: CSVRTLYNEQFF. The CDR3 coding sequence is TGCAGCGTTAGAACTTTGTACAATGAGCAGTTCTTC. V gene TRBV29-1 combines with J gene TRBJ2-5; D not certain. The better agreement between TRBJ2-1 and the DNA end casts doubt on the J call. This CDR3 has 12 residues. Looked up from germline, CDR1 is SQVTM and CDR2 is ANQGSEA.

The chain joins TRBV10-3 to TRBJ1-5; D is uncertain. Germline loops: CDR1 ENHRY, CDR2 SYGVKD. This CDR3 is 12 amino acids long. Trimming cost V 9 bases and J 4 bases, with 10 bases left between them. The CDR3 nucleotides are TGTGCCATGTCGGATGGTAATCAGCCCCAGCATTTT. Protein sequence: CAMSDGNQPQHF.

The sample holds a few counts of this clonotype. The chain links TRBV25-1 to TRBJ1-1, with D tentatively TRBD1 (5 bases). CDR1 is MGHDK and CDR2 is SYGVNS in the germline V gene. Trimming took off 10 bases at V and 4 bases at J, with 10 bases between the two ends. CDR3 length: 11 residues. CDR3 residues: CATRAGTEAFF. The CDR3 DNA reads as TGTGCCACCAGGGCGGGCACTGAAGCTTTCTTT.

The J gene is TRBJ1-2, the V gene TRBV6-1; 7 bases agree with TRBD1. With 0 bases clipped from V and 8 bases from J, the junction kept 9 bases outside the gene matches. The CDR3 has 15 amino acids. Germline CDR1 MNHNS, CDR2 SASEGT. CDR3 bases: TGTGCCAGCAGTGAAGCGATGACAGGGACCCGCGGCTACACCTTC. Encoded protein: CASSEAMTGTRGYTF.